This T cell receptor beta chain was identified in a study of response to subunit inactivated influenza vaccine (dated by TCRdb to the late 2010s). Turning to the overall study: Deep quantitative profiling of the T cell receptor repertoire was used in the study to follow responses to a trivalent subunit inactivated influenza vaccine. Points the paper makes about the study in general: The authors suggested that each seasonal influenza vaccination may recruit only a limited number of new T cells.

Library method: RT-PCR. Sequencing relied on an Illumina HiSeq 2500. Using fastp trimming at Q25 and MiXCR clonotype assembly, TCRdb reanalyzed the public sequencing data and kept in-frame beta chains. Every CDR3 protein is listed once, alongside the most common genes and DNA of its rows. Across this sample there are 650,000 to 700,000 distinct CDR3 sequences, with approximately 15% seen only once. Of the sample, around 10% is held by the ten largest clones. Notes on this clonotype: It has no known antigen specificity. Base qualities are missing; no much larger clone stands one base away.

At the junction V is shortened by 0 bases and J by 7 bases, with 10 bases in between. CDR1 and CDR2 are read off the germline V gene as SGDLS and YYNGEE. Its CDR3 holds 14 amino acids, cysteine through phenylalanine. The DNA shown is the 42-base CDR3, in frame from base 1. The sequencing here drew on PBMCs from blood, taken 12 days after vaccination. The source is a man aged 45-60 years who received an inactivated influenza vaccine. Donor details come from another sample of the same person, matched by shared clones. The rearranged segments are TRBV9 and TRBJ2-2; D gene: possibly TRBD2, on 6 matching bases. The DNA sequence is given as TGTGCCAGCAGCGTAGGACTAGGTGACGGGGAGCTGTTTTTT. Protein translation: CASSVGLGDGELFF.